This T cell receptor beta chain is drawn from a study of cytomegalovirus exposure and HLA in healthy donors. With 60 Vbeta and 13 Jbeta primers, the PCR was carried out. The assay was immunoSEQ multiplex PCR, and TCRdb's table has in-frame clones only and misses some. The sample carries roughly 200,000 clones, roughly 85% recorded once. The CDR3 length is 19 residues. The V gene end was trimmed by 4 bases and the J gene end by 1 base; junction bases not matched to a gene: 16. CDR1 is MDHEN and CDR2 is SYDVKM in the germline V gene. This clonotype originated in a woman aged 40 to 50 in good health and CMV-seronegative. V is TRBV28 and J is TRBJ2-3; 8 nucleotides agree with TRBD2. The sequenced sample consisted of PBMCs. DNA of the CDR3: TGTGCCAGCAGTTCCTACTGGACTAGCTCCTCGTGGGGCACAGATACGCAGTATTTT. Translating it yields CASSSYWTSSSWGTDTQYF.